A single sample gave rise to the 16 T cell receptor beta chains below, sequenced in a study of OX40 agonist ivuxolimab in advanced cancers. The method was the immunoSEQ multiplex PCR assay. What TCRdb holds here is the immuneACCESS table cut down to in-frame rearrangements. Part of the clones is not present; checked against another copy, under half of the missing clones reflect an unresolved V gene, and the others are unexplained. This sample is represented by under 85,000 clones; 86% of them were singletons. Together, the top ten hold 0.7% to 0.9% of the sample. The sequencing used CD4+ or CD8+ T cells sorted from blood, collected in a trial of the OX40 agonist ivuxolimab. The receptors originated from an adult with an advanced solid tumor such as melanoma, head and neck, liver or kidney cancer.

The chain joins TRBV18 to TRBJ2-2; no definite D call. The CDR3 is 16 residues long. V was pared by 3 bases and J by 0 bases, with 11 bases between. Germline assignment: CDR1 KGHSH and CDR2 LQKENI. The CDR3 spells CASSPGKSSNTGELFF. CDR3 nucleotide sequence: TGTGCCAGCTCACCGGGGAAATCTTCGAACACCGGGGAGCTGTTTTTT.

V is TRBV11-2 and J is TRBJ1-2; D is unclear. The germline V and J ends were trimmed by 5 bases and 8 bases, with 18 bases remaining between them. This CDR3 has 14 residues. Germline-derived CDR1 and CDR2 are SGHAT and FQNNGV. In DNA form, the CDR3 reads TGTGCCAGCAGCCAAAACCTCTTGTCCGAAGGCTACACCTTC. Translating it yields CASSQNLLSEGYTF.

The chain carries TRBV14 and TRBJ2-7; D is unresolved. The length of the CDR3 is 11 residues. Germline V lookup: CDR1 SGHDN, CDR2 FVKESK. V lost 6 bases, J lost 6 bases, and 9 bases lay in between. In DNA form, the CDR3 reads TGTGCCAGCAGTGATTATGGCGAGCAGTACTTC. Protein sequence: CASSDYGEQYF.

The chain couples TRBV28 to TRBJ1-1, with a tentative D call TRBD1 (6 bases). V lost 10 bases and J lost 1, with 10 bases in between. This CDR3 spans 12 amino acids. Germline values: CDR1 MDHEN, CDR2 SYDVKM. The CDR3 loop is CAIRGGNTEAFF. For the CDR3, the DNA is TGTGCCATCAGGGGAGGGAACACTGAAGCTTTCTTT.

The rearrangement links TRBV10-2 to TRBJ2-3; TRBD2 aligns across 8 bases. Looked up from germline, CDR1 is WSHSY and CDR2 is SAAADI. V gave up 8 bases and J gave up 5 bases; unmatched junction bases: 12. This CDR3 is built from 15 residues. The CDR3 spells CASVNFGGAKDTQYF. As DNA, the CDR3 is TGCGCCAGCGTCAATTTCGGGGGGGCGAAAGATACGCAGTATTTT.

The V gene is TRBV28, the J gene TRBJ1-5; TRBD1 matches at 7 bases. The ends lost 5 bases at V and 11 bases at J; junction bases unmatched: 12. CDR1 MDHEN and CDR2 SYDVKM come from the germline V gene. The CDR3 sequence is 14 residues long. The CDR3 DNA follows: TGTGCCAGCAGTAATCGACAGGTCCAGGGGGCCCAGCATTTT. Its translation is CASSNRQVQGAQHF.

The genes are TRBV4-2 and TRBJ2-7; 7 bases map to TRBD1. The J segment lost 6 bases and the V segment lost 1 base, leaving 6 bases of the junction unmatched. The CDR3 totals 14 residues. CDR1 and CDR2 from the germline V gene are LGHNA and YNFKEQ. The CDR3 region has the DNA TGTGCCAGCAGCCAAGTCGAGGGGGCAGGCGAGCAGTACTTC. This sequence encodes CASSQVEGAGEQYF.

V and J are TRBV11-3 and TRBJ2-3; D not certain. The CDR3 is made up of 13 amino acids. The germline CDR1 and CDR2 sequences are SGHNT and YENEEA. The V gene lost 5 bases and the J gene lost 2 bases, with 8 bases spanning the gap. CDR3 region: CASSTEVTDTQYF. The CDR3 DNA is TGTGCCAGCAGCACCGAAGTCACAGATACGCAGTATTTT.

V and J are TRBV7-9 and TRBJ1-2; 10 nucleotides align to TRBD1. CDR1 is SEHNR, CDR2 FQNEAQ, per germline (reference sequence). The CDR3 loop spans 14 amino acids. The junction had 10 bases not matched to a gene; V was cut back by 7 bases and J by 8 bases. The CDR3 loop reads CASNLGQGEWGYTF. The CDR3 DNA follows: TGTGCCAGCAACCTCGGACAGGGGGAATGGGGCTACACCTTC.

This clone appeared a single time. The chain joins TRBV7-2 to TRBJ2-7; D remains unclear. This CDR3 is 14 amino acids long. Germline V gene data show CDR1 as SGHTA and CDR2 as FQGNSA. The V end lost 2 bases, the J end lost 2 bases, and 10 bases lay between the germline ends. DNA of the CDR3: TGTGCCAGCAGCTTAACGGCCGTTACCTACGAGCAGTACTTC. Encoded protein: CASSLTAVTYEQYF.

The genes are TRBV5-1 and TRBJ1-5; the match to TRBD1 covers 7 bases. The CDR3 has 14 amino acids. From germline, CDR1 is SGHRS and CDR2 YFSETQ. The V and J ends lost 5 bases and 2 bases, in that order; junction bases with no gene match: 4. CDR3 residues: CASSPTGGNQPQHF. The DNA for the CDR3 is TGCGCCAGCAGTCCCACAGGGGGCAATCAGCCCCAGCATTTT.

This chain links TRBV9 with TRBJ2-5; D might be TRBD1 (5 bases). CDR1 and CDR2 (germline): SGDLS, YYNGEE. V gave up 0 bases and J gave up 9 bases, with 15 bases separating them. CDR3 size: 14 residues. The CDR3 spells CASSVGRAPTAQYF. The DNA of the CDR3 is TGTGCCAGCAGCGTAGGCAGGGCGCCAACGGCCCAGTACTTC.

Concerning this clone itself: One end of the junction does not line up with germline, which may come from a read error. This sequence joins TRBV6-5 and TRBJ2-3; 9 bases are a match to TRBD2. Germline-derived CDR1 and CDR2 are MNHEY and SVGAGI. The CDR3 totals 13 residues. DNA for the CDR3: TGTGCCACCAGTAGCGGGAGCCCAGATACGCAGTATTTT. This translates into CATSSGSPDTQYF.

This chain uses TRBV30 with TRBJ1-5; 7 bases fit TRBD1. With 6 bases clipped from V and 4 bases from J, the junction kept 9 bases outside the gene matches. This CDR3 region has 14 residues. Germline V gene lookup returns CDR1 GTSNPN and CDR2 SVGIG (reference sequence). CDR3 coding DNA: TGTGCCTGTACGACAGGGAGCCTGAATCAGCCCCAGCATTTT. Residues: CACTTGSLNQPQHF.

J is TRBJ2-3 and V is TRBV11-2; 10 nucleotides match TRBD2. This CDR3 is 16 amino acids long. The V and J ends lost 4 bases and 2 bases, in that order; junction bases with no gene match: 6. Germline V gene lookup returns CDR1 SGHAT and CDR2 FQNNGV. CDR3 nucleotide sequence: TGTGCCAGCAGCTCCCAGCGGGGGGGCCCCACAGATACGCAGTATTTT. Residues: CASSSQRGGPTDTQYF.

The gene calls are TRBV27 and TRBJ2-7; TRBD2 aligns across 8 bases. Looked up from germline, CDR1 is MNHEY and CDR2 is SMNVEV (reference sequence). The trim removed 6 bases at V and 4 bases at J, leaving 5 bases unmatched. The length of the CDR3 is 13 residues. CDR3 sequence: CASSRLARYEQYF. The CDR3 DNA reads as TGTGCCAGCAGCCGACTAGCGAGGTACGAGCAGTACTTC.